Here is one T cell receptor beta chain with its context. V was trimmed by 6 bases and J by 5 bases, leaving 11 bases between them. Germline V gene data show CDR1 as LGHNT and CDR2 as FRNRAP. This CDR3 region has 12 residues. Measured with immunoSEQ multiplex PCR; TCRdb has only the in-frame clones, and not every one. The sample has some 220,000 clones; more than 75% are singletons. These data come from a study of blood T cell repertoires in COVID-19. The sample comprised peripheral blood. The receptor comes from a woman in her 70s with COVID-19, enrolled during active disease. This rearrangement joins TRBV12-5 to TRBJ2-7, with a weak D call TRBD1 (6 bases). CDR3 DNA sequence: TGTGCTAGTGGCCGTGACAGGAACGAGCAGTACTTC. It is translated as CASGRDRNEQYF.